The source of this TCR beta chain is a study of T cells after yellow fever vaccination (dated by TCRdb to the late 2010s). About the investigation overall: The SMART-Seq v4 Ultra Low Input RNA kit was used to prepare libraries from fractions with low cell numbers. To track T-cell clones before and after primary and booster YFV17D yellow fever vaccination, bulk TCR alpha and beta repertoires were sequenced longitudinally. Two healthy male donors, one aged 18 to 30 and one aged 30 to 40 years, made up the cohort. Bulk PBMC replicates and cell subsets were isolated from blood drawn at multiple timepoints before and after both primary and secondary immunization.

TCR cDNA was synthesized by 5'RACE template switching, which introduced a universal primer site and unique molecular identifiers. cDNA synthesis was primed from both the TCR alpha and TCR beta constant segments. Two PCR steps were used to amplify libraries, with sample barcodes and sequencing adapters being added in the second step. Sequencing of libraries was done on Illumina HiSeq 2500 (2x100 bp) or NovaSeq (2x150 bp). On the study's bioinformatics: Reads were demultiplexed and collapsed into UMI consensus sequences with MIGEC, and V(D)J alignment was performed with MiXCR. Vaccine-responding clonotypes were defined with edgeR using replicate PBMC samples, requiring FDR below 0.01 and a log2 fold change above 5 up to day 15. CD4 or CD8 identity was assigned to each bulk clonotype according to whether the clonotype was present at higher abundance in the sequenced CD4 repertoire or the sequenced CD8 repertoire. TCRdb ran its own pipeline on the public reads, namely fastp trimming at Q25 and MiXCR clone calling, and kept in-frame beta chains. Entries that share a CDR3 protein sequence are merged under the most common genes and DNA. Here the V and J calls rest on TCRdb's processing, not on the authors' analysis. The sample table lists approximately 350,000 distinct CDR3 sequences, under 14% of them with a count of one. 15% to 20% of the sample is in the top ten clones.

Here is what the overall study found, with its caveats: FACS-sorted repertoires could contain abundant contaminating clonotypes from the bulk population, so computational filtering was required. The secondary T-cell response was found to be weaker but faster than the primary response, with a peak reached on day 5 rather than on day 15. The study included only two donors, which limits how far the findings can be generalized. A small fraction of clonotypes showed up in both the CD4 and CD8 compartments, probably as a result of convergent recombination. After the booster, most of the clones that had expanded following primary vaccination were detected again (almost 98% of CD4 and 80% to 90% of CD8), which suggests that memory was broadly maintained.

The germline ends are 14 bases apart after V is trimmed by 3 bases and J by 6 bases. CDR1 LGHDT and CDR2 YNNKEL are derived from the germline V gene (reference sequence). Measured from the cysteine to the phenylalanine, the CDR3 is 15 residues long. Just CDR3 DNA is preserved here, 45 bases in frame from base 1. Sample treatment or condition, as interpreted from the label and publication: live attenuated yellow fever vaccine strain. At every blood-draw timepoint, two biological replicates of bulk PBMCs were collected. PBMCs were isolated from peripheral blood using a standard Ficoll-Paque protocol. RNA was extracted with TriZol from bulk PBMCs, CD4 and CD8 fractions, and dextramer-positive and dextramer-negative fractions. Comment on this clonotype: No cognate antigen has been identified for it. The record has no base qualities; no much larger clone is one base away.

The material sequenced was PBMCs, taken on the day of the first yellow fever vaccination. Recombination connected TRBV3-1 to TRBJ2-2; the D element might be TRBD1 or TRBD2, as each aligns at 5 bases. The sequence came from a man between 18 and 29 years old who received the YFV17D yellow fever vaccine. The CDR3 reads as follows: CASSHRGPLAGELFF. The DNA reads as follows: TGTGCCAGCAGCCATCGGGGCCCTTTAGCCGGGGAGCTGTTTTTT.